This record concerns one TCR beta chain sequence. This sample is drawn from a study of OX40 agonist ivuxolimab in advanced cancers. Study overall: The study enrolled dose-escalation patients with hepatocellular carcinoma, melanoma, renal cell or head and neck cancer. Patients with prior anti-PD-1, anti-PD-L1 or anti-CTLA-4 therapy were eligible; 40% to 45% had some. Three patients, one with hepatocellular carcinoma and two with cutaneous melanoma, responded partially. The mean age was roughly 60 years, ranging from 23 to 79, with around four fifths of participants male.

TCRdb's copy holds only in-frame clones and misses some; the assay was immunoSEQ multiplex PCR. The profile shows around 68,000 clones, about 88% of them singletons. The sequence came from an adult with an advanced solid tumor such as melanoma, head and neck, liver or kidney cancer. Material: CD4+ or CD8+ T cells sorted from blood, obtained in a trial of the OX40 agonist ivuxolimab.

The CDR3: CASSIEGSGRADQYF. CDR3 coding DNA: TGTGCCAGTAGTATCGAAGGTAGCGGGAGGGCGGACCAGTACTTC. This sequence joins TRBV19 and TRBJ2-5, with TRBD2 identical over 11 bases. The CDR3 runs to 15 residues. The germline V gene encodes CDR1 LNHDA and CDR2 SQIVND (reference sequence). The V gene end was trimmed by 3 bases and the J gene end by 10 bases; junction bases not matched to a gene: 10.